One sample yielded the 11 T cell receptor beta chains listed below, sequenced in a study of cytomegalovirus exposure and HLA in healthy donors. Method: immunoSEQ multiplex PCR; TCRdb's copy keeps in-frame clones and lacks some. This table has over 100,000 clones, nearly 90% appearing once. The source material was PBMCs. The receptors stem from a woman under 30 in good health and CMV-seronegative.

This clone showed up just a few times. The chain couples TRBV5-1 to TRBJ2-2, with 8 bases identical to TRBD1. Germline loops: CDR1 SGHRS, CDR2 YFSETQ. The V gene end was trimmed by 3 bases and the J gene end by 6 bases; junction bases not matched to a gene: 4. The CDR3 length is 14 residues. The CDR3 DNA sequence: TGCGCCAGCAGCTCGAGACAGGGGCCCGGGGAGCTGTTTTTT. Translated, it gives CASSSRQGPGELFF.

The rearrangement uses TRBV12-5 and TRBJ1-1; D unresolved. V was cut by 4 bases and J by 6 bases, with 18 bases left in between. Germline V lookup: CDR1 LGHNT, CDR2 FRNRAP. This CDR3 comprises 15 residues. The CDR3 reads CASGSGPGNRAEAFF. The DNA for the CDR3 is TGTGCTAGTGGTTCTGGTCCGGGGAATCGCGCTGAAGCTTTCTTT.

The CDR3 reads CASSTRDSSYEQYF. The CDR3 DNA reads as TGTGCCAGCAGCACGAGGGACAGCTCCTACGAGCAGTACTTC. This chain uses TRBV6-5 with TRBJ2-7, with 7 nucleotides matching TRBD1. J was trimmed by 0 bases and V by 6 bases; bases with no gene match: 5. The germline V gene encodes CDR1 MNHEY and CDR2 SVGAGI. CDR3 length: 14 amino acids.

The J gene is TRBJ1-2, the V gene TRBV20-1; D gene uncertain. Trimming left V 5 bases short and J 14 bases short, with 18 bases between. The germline CDR1 and CDR2 sequences are DFQATT and SNEGSKA (reference sequence). The CDR3 consists of 11 residues. CDR3 protein: CSALPQTRETF. CDR3 nucleotides: TGCAGTGCTTTACCTCAAACCCGGGAGACCTTC.

The chain recombines TRBV5-1 with TRBJ2-5; 7 bases are a match to TRBD2. CDR1 SGHRS and CDR2 YFSETQ come from the germline V gene. This CDR3 has 15 amino acids. Trimming removed 4 bases from V and 5 bases from J; junction bases left unmatched: 11. CDR3 loop: CASSQTTSVTETQYF. In DNA, the CDR3 is TGCGCCAGCAGCCAAACTACTAGCGTGACCGAGACCCAGTACTTC. Combining the CDR3 with reference TRBV5-1 and TRBJ2-5 gives the whole variable domain KAGVTQTPRYLIKTRGQQVTLSCSPISGHRSVSWYQQTPGQGLQFLFEYFSETQRNKGNFPGRFSGRQFSNSRSEMNVSTLELGDSALYLCASSQTTSVTETQYFGPGTRLLVL.

The genes are TRBV5-1 and TRBJ2-7, with 9 nucleotides matching TRBD1. Germline-derived CDR1 and CDR2 are SGHRS and YFSETQ. V lost 2 bases, J lost 3 bases, and 21 bases stayed unmatched. The CDR3 covers 20 residues. The CDR3 DNA reads TGCGCCAGCAGCTTACGATCGGTAGGGACAGGGATCCTTGGGGGCTACGAGCAGTACTTC. This sequence encodes CASSLRSVGTGILGGYEQYF.

This chain connects TRBV10-3 to TRBJ1-6; possibly TRBD1 for D (6 bases). Germline CDR1 is ENHRY and CDR2 is SYGVKD. The CDR3 contains 16 residues. Deletions cut 4 bases from V and 6 bases from J, with 16 bases between. The CDR3 DNA reads as TGTGCCATCAGTGGAGATGGGGGGGCCCTTAATTCACCCCTCCACTTT. As protein: CAISGDGGALNSPLHF.

The chain recombines TRBV9 with TRBJ1-3; tentative D call: TRBD1 (5 bases). Looked up from germline, CDR1 is SGDLS and CDR2 is YYNGEE. The CDR3 has 15 residues. The V gene lost 3 bases and the J gene lost 2 bases, with 12 bases spanning the gap. The CDR3 region has the DNA TGTGCCAGCAGCGAAGGGGCAACCCCTGGAAACACCATATATTTT. It codes for CASSEGATPGNTIYF.

This clone was recorded once. V usage is TRBV7-3 and J usage is TRBJ2-7; no definite D call. This CDR3 has 14 residues. The germline V gene has CDR1 SGHTA and CDR2 FQGTGA. The V gene lost 2 bases and the J gene lost 1 base, with 9 bases spanning the gap. CDR3 coding DNA: TGTGCCAGCAGCTTATACCGAGATTCCTACGAGCAGTACTTC. Protein product: CASSLYRDSYEQYF.

The gene calls are TRBV2 and TRBJ2-1; a possible D gene is TRBD1 (5 bases). Deletions cut 7 bases from V and 4 bases from J, with 8 bases between. This CDR3 contains 12 residues. CDR1 and CDR2 (germline): SNHLY, FYNNEI. The chain's CDR3 is CASKTAYNEQFF. DNA of the CDR3: TGTGCCAGCAAGACAGCTTACAATGAGCAGTTCTTC.

The chain recombines TRBV9 with TRBJ2-1, with TRBD1 identical over 9 bases. Germline CDR1 SGDLS, CDR2 YYNGEE. After removal of 2 bases from V and 4 bases from J, the junction contained 4 bases not matched to a gene. The CDR3 runs 15 residues. For the CDR3, the DNA is TGTGCCAGCAGCGTTGGGACAGGGCGATACAATGAGCAGTTCTTC. Translation gives CASSVGTGRYNEQFF.